These 27 T cell receptor beta chains were sequenced from one sample in a study of blood T cell repertoires in COVID-19. Clones were sequenced by immunoSEQ multiplex PCR, and TCRdb holds only the in-frame ones, with some missing. The sample records about 170,000 clones, roughly 91% being singletons. Sequenced sample: peripheral blood. All receptors derive from a young man with COVID-19, enrolled during active disease.

CDR3 amino acids: CASRAYGGTRSEQFF. CDR3 DNA: TGTGCCAGCAGAGCATATGGAGGCACTAGGAGTGAGCAGTTCTTC. This chain joins TRBV11-2 and TRBJ2-1; D perhaps matches TRBD2 (5 bases). The CDR3 extends over 15 amino acids. Deletions cut 6 bases from V and 9 bases from J, with 21 bases between. CDR1 is SGHAT, CDR2 FQNNGV, per germline.

The rearrangement joins TRBV27 to TRBJ1-2; D is uncertain. Germline loops: CDR1 MNHEY, CDR2 SMNVEV (reference sequence). Between the trimmed V and J ends, which lost 5 bases and 8 bases, there was a span of 15 bases. The CDR3 totals 13 residues. The CDR3 protein is CASSPREGRGYTF. The DNA for the CDR3 is TGTGCCAGCAGTCCGCGGGAGGGCCGCGGCTACACCTTC.

The chain links TRBV29-1 to TRBJ1-1; D is ambiguous. This CDR3 has 13 residues. V gave up 3 bases and J gave up 2 bases, with 10 bases separating them. Germline CDR1 reads SQVTM; CDR2 reads ANQGSEA. The chain's CDR3 is CSVERPLNTEAFF. The CDR3 DNA sequence: TGCAGCGTTGAGCGTCCGCTTAACACTGAAGCTTTCTTT.

The chain uses TRBV2 and TRBJ2-7; possible D gene TRBD2, 5 bases. The V gene lost 7 bases and the J gene lost 4 bases, with 8 bases spanning the gap. The CDR3 covers 11 residues. Germline lookup yields CDR1 SNHLY and CDR2 FYNNEI. CDR3 sequence (DNA): TGTGCCAGCACCCGGGGTTACGAGCAGTACTTC. This gives the protein CASTRGYEQYF.

This chain connects TRBV2 to TRBJ2-5; 7 bases fit TRBD2. The CDR3 extends over 15 amino acids. Germline trimming cut 0 bases from V and 4 bases from J; bases unmatched to any gene: 5. Germline CDR1 and CDR2: SNHLY and FYNNEI. CDR3 bases: TGTGCCAGCAGTGAAGCAATGGGGGGGTCAGAGACCCAGTACTTC. Translating it yields CASSEAMGGSETQYF.

This clone was observed a handful of times. The chain has TRBV29-1 and TRBJ1-4; D call uncertain. The V end was cut by 1 base, the J end by 4 bases, with 4 bases between. The germline V gene has CDR1 SQVTM and CDR2 ANQGSEA. The CDR3 length is 12 residues. CDR3 in amino acids: CSVEVSNEKLFF. The CDR3 DNA sequence: TGCAGCGTTGAAGTTAGTAATGAAAAACTGTTTTTT.

This chain joins TRBV5-1 and TRBJ2-7; 11 bases agree with TRBD1. This CDR3 has 16 residues. Trimming cost V 3 bases and J 7 bases; bases outside gene matches: 12. Germline V gene data show CDR1 as SGHRS and CDR2 as YFSETQ. CDR3 DNA sequence: TGCGCCAGCAGCTCCGCCACCCAGGGACAGGGGGGGGAGCAGTACTTC. Protein: CASSSATQGQGGEQYF.

The rearrangement joins TRBV19 to TRBJ1-5; TRBD1 is a possible D gene (5 bases). Germline CDR1 reads LNHDA; CDR2 reads SQIVND (reference sequence). The CDR3 is 12 residues long. Trimming took off 7 bases at V and 6 bases at J, with 10 bases between the two ends. The CDR3 spells CASTGYSQPQHF. The CDR3 coding sequence is TGTGCCAGTACAGGGTATTCTCAGCCCCAGCATTTT.

The chain links TRBV15 to TRBJ2-7, with 7 bases lining up with TRBD2. V shed 0 bases and J 2 bases; nucleotides not matched to a gene: 7. The CDR3 has 16 residues. CDR1 LNHNV and CDR2 YYDKDF come from the germline V gene (reference sequence). The CDR3 bases are TGTGCCACCAGCAGAGATCGGGGGGTAGGGACCTACGAGCAGTACTTC. It specifies CATSRDRGVGTYEQYF.

As to this clone: Other DNA sequences within the sample encode an identical CDR3. This chain connects TRBV28 to TRBJ1-5, with 8 bases that match TRBD1. The V and J ends lost 6 bases and 1 base, in that order; junction bases with no gene match: 5. This CDR3 comprises 15 residues. CDR1 is MDHEN, CDR2 SYDVKM, per germline. CDR3 protein: CASSLQGASNQPQHF. The CDR3 nucleotides are TGTGCCAGCAGCCTCCAGGGGGCAAGCAATCAGCCCCAGCATTTT.

The V call is TRBV4-1, the J call TRBJ1-6; TRBD1 aligns across 7 bases. J was trimmed by 6 bases and V by 0 bases; bases with no gene match: 11. Germline lookup yields CDR1 MGHRA and CDR2 YSYEKL. This CDR3 is 18 amino acids long. CDR3 protein: CASSQEGARGTGNSPLHF. Written as DNA, the CDR3 is TGCGCCAGCAGCCAAGAGGGGGCCAGGGGGACCGGTAATTCACCCCTCCACTTT.

The chain links TRBV7-9 to TRBJ2-7, with 9 positions matching TRBD1. Germline V CDR1 and CDR2: SEHNR, FQNEAQ (reference sequence). This CDR3 region has 12 residues. V dropped 5 bases and J dropped 6; count of bases not matched to a gene: 2. This CDR3 is CASSKTGGEQYF. CDR3 DNA sequence: TGTGCCAGCAGCAAGACAGGGGGCGAGCAGTACTTC.

J is TRBJ2-2 and V is TRBV11-3; 10 positions match TRBD2. Trimming cost V 5 bases and J 4 bases; bases outside gene matches: 13. The germline gives CDR1 SGHNT, CDR2 YENEEA. The length of the CDR3 is 18 residues. The CDR3 here is CASSTRSGRGPSTGELFF. In DNA, the CDR3 is TGTGCCAGCAGCACCCGGAGCGGGAGGGGCCCTTCCACCGGGGAGCTGTTTTTT.

CDR3: CASSLAPGTEAFF. The CDR3 DNA reads as TGTGCCAGCAGTTTAGCTCCCGGGACTGAAGCTTTCTTT. The chain joins TRBV12-3 or TRBV12-4 to TRBJ1-1; D is undetermined. V was shortened by 0 bases and J by 5 bases, with 7 bases between the two germline ends. CDR3 size: 13 residues.

The chain combines TRBV2 with TRBJ2-1; 8 bases align to TRBD2. The V gene end was trimmed by 3 bases and the J gene end by 3 bases; junction bases not matched to a gene: 7. Germline V lookup: CDR1 SNHLY, CDR2 FYNNEI. The CDR3 has 16 residues. CDR3 amino acids: CASSERQREFYNEQFF. The CDR3 region has the DNA TGTGCCAGCAGTGAGCGGCAGCGGGAGTTCTACAATGAGCAGTTCTTC.

V and J are TRBV25-1 and TRBJ2-7, with D possibly TRBD1 on 6 matching bases. V was pared by 5 bases and J by 2 bases, with 10 bases between. Germline V lookup: CDR1 MGHDK, CDR2 SYGVNS. The CDR3 extends over 13 amino acids. CDR3 DNA: TGTGCCAGCAGTTCGGGACATACCTACGAGCAGTACTTC. Amino acids: CASSSGHTYEQYF.

This chain uses TRBV11-2 with TRBJ1-1; the D is unclear. The V end lost 0 bases, the J end lost 1 base, and 3 bases lay between the germline ends. Per germline, CDR1 SGHAT and CDR2 FQNNGV. The length of the CDR3 is 13 residues. The CDR3 coding sequence is TGTGCCAGCAGCTTAGACTGGAACACTGAAGCTTTCTTT. Protein: CASSLDWNTEAFF. Using reference TRBV11-2 and TRBJ1-1 for the parts outside the CDR3, the full variable domain is EAGVAQSPRYKIIEKRQSVAFWCNPISGHATLYWYQQILGQGPKLLIQFQNNGVVDDSQLPKDRFSAERLKGVDSTLKIQPAKLEDSAVYLCASSLDWNTEAFFGQGTRLTVV.

The V gene is TRBV6-2 or TRBV6-3, the J gene TRBJ2-7; 8 nucleotides match TRBD2. The length of the CDR3 is 15 residues. Germline CDR1 MNHEY, CDR2 SVGEGT. The V gene end was trimmed by 5 bases and the J gene end by 2 bases; junction bases not matched to a gene: 8. As DNA, the CDR3 is TGTGCCAGCAGTCAAGTAGCGGGGTCCCCCTACGAGCAGTACTTC. Translation: CASSQVAGSPYEQYF.

This chain links TRBV27 with TRBJ1-6, with D possibly matching TRBD1 (5 bases). CDR1 is MNHEY, CDR2 SMNVEV, per germline (reference sequence). The CDR3 is made up of 14 amino acids. V was trimmed by 5 bases and J by 11 bases, leaving 16 bases between them. The CDR3 nucleotides are TGTGCCAGCAGTCCCTACTTGGGGGGAACACCCCTCCACTTT. As protein: CASSPYLGGTPLHF.

The CDR3 loop reads CASSQRGYTYEQYF. Here the CDR3 DNA reads TGTGCCAGCAGTCAGCGGGGCTATACCTACGAGCAGTACTTC. The chain has TRBV27 and TRBJ2-7; the match to TRBD2 covers 7 bases. CDR1 MNHEY and CDR2 SMNVEV come from the germline V gene (reference sequence). The CDR3 is 14 residues long. V shed 5 bases, J shed 2 bases, and the junction held 6 bases outside the gene matches.

The chain employs TRBV21-1 and TRBJ2-7; the table gives TRBD2 as D, unverified against the DNA. TRBV21-1 is deemed a pseudogene. CDR3 length: 16 amino acids. CDR3 amino acids: CASSKAGGTSSYEQYF. The CDR3 DNA is TGTGCCAGCAGCAAAGCTGGGGGGACTAGCAGCTACGAGCAGTACTTC.

The chain links TRBV7-3 to TRBJ1-5; no firm D call. Germline V gene data show CDR1 as SGHTA and CDR2 as FQGTGA. V gave up 2 bases and J gave up 3 bases, with 5 bases separating them. The CDR3 length is 13 residues. The CDR3 loop reads CASSLQVNQPQHF. In nucleotides, the CDR3 is TGTGCCAGCAGCTTACAGGTCAATCAGCCCCAGCATTTT.

This rearrangement joins TRBV18 to TRBJ1-2; a possible D gene is TRBD1 (5 bases). V gave up 3 bases and J gave up 5 bases, with 10 bases separating them. This CDR3 is built from 13 residues. Looked up from germline, CDR1 is KGHSH and CDR2 is LQKENI. CDR3 loop: CASSPPDKYGYTF. For the CDR3, the DNA is TGTGCCAGCTCACCTCCGGACAAGTATGGCTACACCTTC.

This chain links TRBV6-2 or TRBV6-3 with TRBJ1-6; 8 bases map to TRBD1. CDR3 size: 15 residues. The J segment lost 8 bases and the V segment lost 2 bases, leaving 5 bases of the junction unmatched. Germline assignment: CDR1 MNHEY and CDR2 SVGEGT. CDR3 sequence reads: CASSYPQGAYSPLHF. The CDR3 DNA is TGTGCCAGCAGTTACCCGCAGGGGGCTTATTCACCCCTCCACTTT.

This rearrangement joins TRBV7-9 to TRBJ2-2; 9 nucleotides align to TRBD1. CDR3 size: 15 residues. The junction had 6 bases not matched to a gene; V was cut back by 6 bases and J by 4 bases. Per germline, CDR1 SEHNR and CDR2 FQNEAQ (reference sequence). The CDR3 DNA is TGTGCCAGCAGTTCTACGGACAGGGGCACCGGGGAGCTGTTTTTT. It codes for CASSSTDRGTGELFF.

The chain has TRBV7-9 and TRBJ2-1; TRBD2 agrees at 12 bases. There are 16 residues in the CDR3. Germline V CDR1 and CDR2: SEHNR, FQNEAQ (reference sequence). Unmatched junction bases numbered 2, after V lost 4 bases and J lost 1 base. Written as DNA, the CDR3 is TGTGCCAGCAGCTCGACTAGCGGGAGTTCCTACAATGAGCAGTTCTTC. It is translated as CASSSTSGSSYNEQFF.

A remark on this clone: Other nucleotide sequences from this sample produce the same CDR3. The chain employs TRBV11-2 and TRBJ2-7; 8 positions agree with TRBD1. The CDR3 has 13 amino acids. V shed 3 bases, J shed 3 bases, and the junction held 1 base outside the gene matches. CDR1 and CDR2 (germline): SGHAT, FQNNGV. CDR3 residues: CASSLDRDYEQYF. CDR3 sequence (DNA): TGTGCCAGCAGCTTGGACAGGGACTACGAGCAGTACTTC.